This TCR beta chain is drawn from a study of shared clonotypes between healthy human individuals. Across the study: CD4 naive and CD4 memory each took three plates per donor, while CD8 naive took two and CD8 memory one.

Replicate PCRs from sorted subsets contained roughly 200 ng DNA, which is roughly 30,000 T cell genomes. Method: immunoSEQ multiplex PCR; TCRdb's copy keeps in-frame clones and lacks some. In the table there are 550,000 to 700,000 clones, around 73% of which are singletons. The ends lost 6 bases at V and 0 bases at J; junction bases unmatched: 3. This CDR3 contains 16 residues. Germline CDR1 reads SNHLY; CDR2 reads FYNNEI. Researchers partitioned CD4+ cells into CD45RA+ naive and CD45RA-negative memory subsets. The rearrangement joins TRBV2 to TRBJ2-4, with 12 bases aligning to TRBD2. This TCR was sampled from a woman aged 30 to 39 in good health. Sequencing was carried out using memory CD4+ T cells sorted from blood. The sample's subset: CD45RA-negative fraction. The CDR3 loop is CASRVGLAGAKNIQYF. As DNA, the CDR3 is TGTGCCAGCAGGGTGGGACTAGCGGGAGCCAAAAACATTCAGTACTTC.